This T cell receptor beta chain was profiled in a study of chemoradiotherapy in HPV16-positive cancers. The overall study: Candidate HPV-specific T-cell clones and common TCR motifs came from functional assays in two HPV16-positive patients. Study results and caveats: In HPV16-positive patients, HPV-responsive T-cell expansion tracked better recurrence-free survival.

Details on this clone: No antigen is known for it.

Only in-frame clones appear in the TCRdb table, and some are missing; sequencing was by immunoSEQ multiplex PCR. Of approximately 9,400 clones in the sample, roughly nine tenths were seen once. The length of the CDR3 is 12 residues. The V gene's germline CDR1 is SNHLY and CDR2 FYNNEI. With 11 bases removed from V and 1 base from J, the gap between germline ends came to 6 bases. The chain uses TRBV2 and TRBJ2-6; TRBD2 is a possible D gene (5 bases). Sequenced material: blood, taken from a patient who underwent chemoradiotherapy. The origin of this receptor is a human donor with HPV-associated anogenital cancer. CDR3: CAAGSGANVLTF. In DNA, the CDR3 is TGTGCCGCGGGTTCTGGGGCCAACGTCCTGACTTTC.